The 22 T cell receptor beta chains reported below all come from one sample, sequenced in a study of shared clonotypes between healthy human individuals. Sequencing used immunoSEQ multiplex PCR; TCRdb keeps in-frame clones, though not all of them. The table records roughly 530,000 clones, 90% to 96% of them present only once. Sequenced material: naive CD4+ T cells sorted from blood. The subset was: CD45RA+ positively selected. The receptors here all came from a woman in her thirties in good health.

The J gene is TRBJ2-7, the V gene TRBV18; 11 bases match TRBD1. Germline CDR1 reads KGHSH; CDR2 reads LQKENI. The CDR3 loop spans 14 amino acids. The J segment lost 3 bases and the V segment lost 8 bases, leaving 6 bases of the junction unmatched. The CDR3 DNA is TGTGCCAGCGAGGCCGGGACAGGGGGCTACGAGCAGTACTTC. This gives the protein CASEAGTGGYEQYF.

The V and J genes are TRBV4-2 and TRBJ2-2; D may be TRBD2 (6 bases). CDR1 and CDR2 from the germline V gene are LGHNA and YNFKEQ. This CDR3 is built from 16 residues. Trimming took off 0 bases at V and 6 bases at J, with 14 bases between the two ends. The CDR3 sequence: CASSQDPGTPPGELFF. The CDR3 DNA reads TGTGCCAGCAGCCAAGATCCCGGGACTCCACCCGGGGAGCTGTTTTTT.

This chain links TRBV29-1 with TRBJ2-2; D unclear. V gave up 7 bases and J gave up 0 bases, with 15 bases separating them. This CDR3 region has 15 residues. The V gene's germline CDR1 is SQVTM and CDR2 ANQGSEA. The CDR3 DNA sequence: TGCAGCGCCCGACCCCCCGCAACGAACACCGGGGAGCTGTTTTTT. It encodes CSARPPATNTGELFF.

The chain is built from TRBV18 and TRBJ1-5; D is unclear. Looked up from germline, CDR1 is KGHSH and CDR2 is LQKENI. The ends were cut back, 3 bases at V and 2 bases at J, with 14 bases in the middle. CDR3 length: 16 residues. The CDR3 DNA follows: TGTGCCAGCTCACCTGGGCTGGGGAAGGGCAATCAGCCCCAGCATTTT. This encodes CASSPGLGKGNQPQHF.

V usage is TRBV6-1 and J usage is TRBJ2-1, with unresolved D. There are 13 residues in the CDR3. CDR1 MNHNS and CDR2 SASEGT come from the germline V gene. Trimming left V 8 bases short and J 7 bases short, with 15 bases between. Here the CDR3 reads CASLPALRNEQFF. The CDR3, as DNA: TGTGCCAGCCTTCCAGCCCTTCGAAATGAGCAGTTCTTC.

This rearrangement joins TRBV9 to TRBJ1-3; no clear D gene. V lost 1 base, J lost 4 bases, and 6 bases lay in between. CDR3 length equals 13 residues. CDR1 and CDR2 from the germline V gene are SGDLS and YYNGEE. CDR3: CASSVSSGNTIYF. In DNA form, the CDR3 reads TGTGCCAGCAGCGTATCTAGCGGAAACACCATATATTTT.

This chain's CDR3 is CASSENDRTVWGGYEQYF. In DNA form, the CDR3 reads TGTGCCAGCAGTGAAAACGACCGGACAGTTTGGGGCGGATACGAGCAGTACTTC. This rearrangement joins TRBV6-4 to TRBJ2-7; D perhaps matches TRBD1 (6 bases). The CDR3 loop spans 18 amino acids. Germline CDR1 and CDR2: MRHNA and SNTAGT. The V gene lost 3 bases and the J gene lost 4 bases, with 25 bases spanning the gap.

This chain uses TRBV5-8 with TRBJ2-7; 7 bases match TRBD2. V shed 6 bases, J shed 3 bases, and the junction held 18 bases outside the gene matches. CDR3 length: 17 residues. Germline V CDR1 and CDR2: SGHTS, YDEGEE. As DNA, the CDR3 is TGTGCCAGCAACCCCGCAGTAGGACTAGAAGTTGGCTACGAGCAGTACTTC. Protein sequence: CASNPAVGLEVGYEQYF.

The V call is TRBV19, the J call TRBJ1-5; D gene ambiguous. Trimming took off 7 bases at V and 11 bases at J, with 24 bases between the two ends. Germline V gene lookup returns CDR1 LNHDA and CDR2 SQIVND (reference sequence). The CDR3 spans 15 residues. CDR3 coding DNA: TGTGCCAGTAAGAAGGTCCACGGCCTCGTGGGGACCCAGCATTTT. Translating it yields CASKKVHGLVGTQHF.

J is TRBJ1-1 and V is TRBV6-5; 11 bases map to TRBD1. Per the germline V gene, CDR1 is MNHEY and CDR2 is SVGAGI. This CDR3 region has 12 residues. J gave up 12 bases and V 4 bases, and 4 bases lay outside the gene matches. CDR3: CASSFGTGGPFF. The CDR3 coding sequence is TGTGCCAGCAGTTTCGGGACAGGGGGGCCTTTCTTT.

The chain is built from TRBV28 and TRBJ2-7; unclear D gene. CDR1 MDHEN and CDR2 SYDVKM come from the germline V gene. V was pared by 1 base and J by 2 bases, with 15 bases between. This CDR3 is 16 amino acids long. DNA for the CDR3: TGTGCCAGCAGTTTATCAATTATGGGGAACACCTACGAGCAGTACTTC. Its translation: CASSLSIMGNTYEQYF.

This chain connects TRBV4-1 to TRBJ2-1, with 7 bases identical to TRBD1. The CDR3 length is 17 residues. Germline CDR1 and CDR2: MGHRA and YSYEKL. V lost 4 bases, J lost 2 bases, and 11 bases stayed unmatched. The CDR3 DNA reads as TGCGCCAGCAGCCCGGGACAGCCCCTTGGGCCCTACAATGAGCAGTTCTTC. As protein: CASSPGQPLGPYNEQFF.

The CDR3: CASSPPGGTSSTDTQYF. CDR3 bases: TGTGCCAGCAGCCCCCCGGGAGGGACCTCTAGCACAGATACGCAGTATTTT. The chain carries TRBV13 and TRBJ2-3, with 8 bases identical to TRBD2. Germline CDR1 reads PRHDT; CDR2 reads FYEKMQ (reference sequence). V shed 5 bases, J shed 0 bases, and the junction held 10 bases outside the gene matches. This CDR3 has 17 amino acids.

CDR3 loop: CASSLGGTSNTEAFF. CDR3 nucleotide sequence: TGCGCCAGCAGCTTGGGAGGGACATCGAACACTGAAGCTTTCTTT. This rearrangement joins TRBV5-1 to TRBJ1-1; D perhaps matches TRBD1 (6 bases). V lost 0 bases, J lost 1 base, and 10 bases lay in between. CDR1 and CDR2 (germline): SGHRS, YFSETQ. The CDR3 is made up of 15 amino acids.

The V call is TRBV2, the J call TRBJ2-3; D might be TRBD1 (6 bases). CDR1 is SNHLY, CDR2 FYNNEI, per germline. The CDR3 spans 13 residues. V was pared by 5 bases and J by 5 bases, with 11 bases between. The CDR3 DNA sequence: TGTGCCAGCAGTAGGGGGTTTGAAGATACGCAGTATTTT. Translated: CASSRGFEDTQYF.

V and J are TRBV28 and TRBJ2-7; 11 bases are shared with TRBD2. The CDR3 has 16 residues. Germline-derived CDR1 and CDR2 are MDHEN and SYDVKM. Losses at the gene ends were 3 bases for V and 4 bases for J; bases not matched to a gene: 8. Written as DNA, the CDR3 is TGTGCCAGCAGTTTGATTACTAGCGGGAGTCTGTACGAGCAGTACTTC. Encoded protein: CASSLITSGSLYEQYF. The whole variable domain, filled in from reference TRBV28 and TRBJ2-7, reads DVKVTQSSRYLVKRTGEKVFLECVQDMDHENMFWYRQDPGLGLRLIYFSYDVKMKEKGDIPEGYSVSREKKERFSLILESASTNQTSMYLCASSLITSGSLYEQYFGPGTRLTVT.

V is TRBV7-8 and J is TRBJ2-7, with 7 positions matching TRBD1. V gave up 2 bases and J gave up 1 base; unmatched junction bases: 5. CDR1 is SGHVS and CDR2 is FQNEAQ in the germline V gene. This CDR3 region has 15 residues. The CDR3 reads CASSLPGQPSYEQYF. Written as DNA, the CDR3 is TGTGCCAGCAGCTTACCGGGACAGCCGTCCTACGAGCAGTACTTC.

Here the CDR3 reads CASSQNTPYEQYF. The CDR3 bases are TGTGCCAGCAGCCAAAACACTCCCTACGAGCAGTACTTC. The V gene is TRBV14, the J gene TRBJ2-7; D gene uncertain. Germline V lookup: CDR1 SGHDN, CDR2 FVKESK. CDR3 length equals 13 residues. Trimming removed 2 bases at V and 2 bases at J, with 7 bases between.

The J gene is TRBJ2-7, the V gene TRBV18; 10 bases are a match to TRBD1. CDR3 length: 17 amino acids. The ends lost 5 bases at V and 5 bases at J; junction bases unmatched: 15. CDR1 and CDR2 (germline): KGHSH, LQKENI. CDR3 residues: CASSAFPGTGDLNEQYF. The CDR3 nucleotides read TGTGCCAGCTCAGCCTTTCCCGGGACAGGGGATTTGAACGAGCAGTACTTC.

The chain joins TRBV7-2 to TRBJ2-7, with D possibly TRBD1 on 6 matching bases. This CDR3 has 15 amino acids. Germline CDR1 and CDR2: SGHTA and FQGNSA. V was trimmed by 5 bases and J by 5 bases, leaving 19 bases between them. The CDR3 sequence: CASSRTRQVAHEQYF. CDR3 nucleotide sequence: TGTGCCAGCAGCCGAACCCGACAGGTCGCCCACGAGCAGTACTTC.

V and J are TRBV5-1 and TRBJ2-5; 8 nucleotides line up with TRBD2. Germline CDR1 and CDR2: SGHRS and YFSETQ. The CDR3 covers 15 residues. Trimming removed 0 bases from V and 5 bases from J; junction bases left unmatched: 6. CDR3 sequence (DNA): TGCGCCAGCAGCTTGGTGGAGCGGGAGTGGGAGACCCAGTACTTC. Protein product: CASSLVEREWETQYF.

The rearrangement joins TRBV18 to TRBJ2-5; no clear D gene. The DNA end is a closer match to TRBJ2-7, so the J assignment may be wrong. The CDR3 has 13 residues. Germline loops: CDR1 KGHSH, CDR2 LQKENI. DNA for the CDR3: TGTGCCAGCTCCCCTACGGAGACCTACGAGCAGTACTTC. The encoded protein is CASSPTETYEQYF.